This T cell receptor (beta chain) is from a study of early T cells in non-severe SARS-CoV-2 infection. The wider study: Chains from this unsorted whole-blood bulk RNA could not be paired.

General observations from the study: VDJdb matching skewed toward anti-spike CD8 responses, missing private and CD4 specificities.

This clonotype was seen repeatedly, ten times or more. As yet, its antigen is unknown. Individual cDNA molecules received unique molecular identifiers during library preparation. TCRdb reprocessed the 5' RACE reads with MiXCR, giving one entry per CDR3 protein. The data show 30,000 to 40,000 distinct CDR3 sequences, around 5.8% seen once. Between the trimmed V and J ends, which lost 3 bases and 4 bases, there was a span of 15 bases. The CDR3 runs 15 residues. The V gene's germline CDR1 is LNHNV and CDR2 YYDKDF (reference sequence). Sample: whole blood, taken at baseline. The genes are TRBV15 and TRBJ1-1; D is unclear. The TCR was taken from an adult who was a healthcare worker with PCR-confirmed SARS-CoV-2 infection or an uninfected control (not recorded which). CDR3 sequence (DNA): TGTGCCACCAGCAGTATAGGTACGAAGGGCACTGAAGCTTTCTTT. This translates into CATSSIGTKGTEAFF.